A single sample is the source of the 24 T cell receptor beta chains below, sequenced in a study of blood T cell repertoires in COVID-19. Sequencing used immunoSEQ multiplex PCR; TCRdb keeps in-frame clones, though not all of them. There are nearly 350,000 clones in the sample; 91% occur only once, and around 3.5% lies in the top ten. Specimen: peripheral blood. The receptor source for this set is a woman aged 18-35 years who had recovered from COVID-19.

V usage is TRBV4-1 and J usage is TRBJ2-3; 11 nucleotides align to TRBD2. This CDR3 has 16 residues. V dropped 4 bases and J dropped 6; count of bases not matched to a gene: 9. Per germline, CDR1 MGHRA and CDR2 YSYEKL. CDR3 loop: CASSRKGLADPDTQYF. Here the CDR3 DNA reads TGCGCCAGCAGCCGAAAGGGACTAGCGGACCCCGATACGCAGTATTTT.

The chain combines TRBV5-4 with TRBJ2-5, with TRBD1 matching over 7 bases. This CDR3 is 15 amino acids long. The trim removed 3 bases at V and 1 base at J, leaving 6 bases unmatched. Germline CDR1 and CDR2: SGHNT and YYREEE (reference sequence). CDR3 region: CASSSIGDSQETQYF. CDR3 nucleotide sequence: TGTGCCAGCAGCTCAATAGGGGACAGCCAAGAGACCCAGTACTTC. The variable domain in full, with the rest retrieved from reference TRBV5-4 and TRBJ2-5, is ETGVTQSPTHLIKTRGQQVTLRCSSQSGHNTVSWYQQALGQGPQFIFQYYREEENGRGNFPPRFSGLQFPNYSSELNVNALELDDSALYLCASSSIGDSQETQYFGPGTRLLVL.

CDR3 nucleotide sequence: TGTGCCAGCAGTTTCGGGTCTGAAGCTTTCTTT. Its translation is CASSFGSEAFF. The rearrangement uses TRBV11-3 and TRBJ1-1; D is unresolved. Trimming removed 6 bases from V and 6 bases from J, with 8 bases in between. CDR3 length: 11 residues. Looked up from germline, CDR1 is SGHNT and CDR2 is YENEEA.

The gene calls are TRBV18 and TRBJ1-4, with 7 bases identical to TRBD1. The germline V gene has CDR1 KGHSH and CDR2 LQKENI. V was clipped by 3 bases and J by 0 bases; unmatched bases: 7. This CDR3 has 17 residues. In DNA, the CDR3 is TGTGCCAGCTCACCCAGGGACAGCAGTGCAACTAATGAAAAACTGTTTTTT. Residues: CASSPRDSSATNEKLFF.

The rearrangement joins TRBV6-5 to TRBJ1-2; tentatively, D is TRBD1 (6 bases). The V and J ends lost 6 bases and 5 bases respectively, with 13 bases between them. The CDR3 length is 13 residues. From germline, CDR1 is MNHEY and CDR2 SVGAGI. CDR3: CASRDSPGYGYTF. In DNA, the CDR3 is TGTGCCAGCAGGGACAGTCCGGGGTATGGCTACACCTTC.

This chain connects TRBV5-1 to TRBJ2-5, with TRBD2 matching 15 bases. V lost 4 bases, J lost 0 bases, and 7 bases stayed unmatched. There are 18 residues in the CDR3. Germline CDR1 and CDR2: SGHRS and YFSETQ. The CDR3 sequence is CASSLRTSGRVYQETQYF. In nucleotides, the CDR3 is TGCGCCAGCAGCCTCAGGACTAGCGGGAGGGTGTACCAAGAGACCCAGTACTTC.

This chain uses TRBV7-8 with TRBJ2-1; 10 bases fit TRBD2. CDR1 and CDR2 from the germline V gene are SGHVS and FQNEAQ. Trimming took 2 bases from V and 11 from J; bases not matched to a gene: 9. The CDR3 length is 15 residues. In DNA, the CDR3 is TGTGCCAGCAGCTTACTTCTAGCGGGAGCACGGAAGCAGTTCTTC. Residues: CASSLLLAGARKQFF. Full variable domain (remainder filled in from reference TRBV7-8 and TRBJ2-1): GAGVSQSPRYKVAKRGQDVALRCDPISGHVSLFWYQQALGQGPEFLTYFQNEAQLDKSGLPSDRFFAERPEGSVSTLKIQRTQQEDSAVYLCASSLLLAGARKQFFGPGTRLTVL.

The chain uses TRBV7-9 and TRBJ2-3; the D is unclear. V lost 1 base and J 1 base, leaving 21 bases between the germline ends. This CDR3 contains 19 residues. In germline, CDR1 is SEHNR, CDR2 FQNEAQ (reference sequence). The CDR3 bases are TGTGCCAGCAGCTTAGGGAGAGAATTTAACTTCCTCGGCACAGATACGCAGTATTTT. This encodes CASSLGREFNFLGTDTQYF.

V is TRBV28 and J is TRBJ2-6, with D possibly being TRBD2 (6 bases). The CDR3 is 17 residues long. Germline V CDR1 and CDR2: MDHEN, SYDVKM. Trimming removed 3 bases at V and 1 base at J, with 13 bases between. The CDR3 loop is CASSFLPRGSGANVLTF. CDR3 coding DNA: TGTGCCAGCAGTTTTCTTCCGCGGGGTTCTGGGGCCAACGTCCTGACTTTC.

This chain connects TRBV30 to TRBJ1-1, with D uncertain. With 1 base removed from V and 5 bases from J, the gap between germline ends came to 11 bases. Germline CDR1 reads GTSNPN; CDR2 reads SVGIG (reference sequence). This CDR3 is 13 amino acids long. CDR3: CAWSATRGTEAFF. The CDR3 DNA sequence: TGTGCCTGGAGTGCCACTCGCGGTACTGAAGCTTTCTTT.

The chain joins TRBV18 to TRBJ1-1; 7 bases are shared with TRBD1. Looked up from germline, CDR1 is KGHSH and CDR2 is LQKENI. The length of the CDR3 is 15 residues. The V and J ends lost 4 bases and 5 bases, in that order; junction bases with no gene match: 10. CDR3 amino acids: CASSQGALGGTEAFF. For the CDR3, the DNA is TGTGCCAGCTCACAGGGGGCTCTAGGTGGAACTGAAGCTTTCTTT.

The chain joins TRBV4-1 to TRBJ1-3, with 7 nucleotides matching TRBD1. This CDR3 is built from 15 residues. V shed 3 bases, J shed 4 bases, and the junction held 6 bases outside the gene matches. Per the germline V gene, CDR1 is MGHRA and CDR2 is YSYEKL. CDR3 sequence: CASSHYGTDGNTIYF. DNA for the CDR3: TGCGCCAGCAGCCACTACGGGACAGACGGAAACACCATATATTTT.

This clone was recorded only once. CDR3 bases: TGTGCCAGCAGCGCGCTGGGGGCCTGGGGCAATCAGCCCCAGCATTTT. It yields the protein CASSALGAWGNQPQHF. The rearrangement links TRBV7-8 to TRBJ1-5; D possibly corresponds to TRBD1 (6 bases). The CDR3 is 16 amino acids. From germline, CDR1 is SGHVS and CDR2 FQNEAQ. V dropped 5 bases and J dropped 2 bases, with 16 bases sitting between them.

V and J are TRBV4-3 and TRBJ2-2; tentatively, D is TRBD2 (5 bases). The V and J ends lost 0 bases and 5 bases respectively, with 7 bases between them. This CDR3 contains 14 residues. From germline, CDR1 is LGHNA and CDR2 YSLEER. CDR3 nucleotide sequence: TGCGCCAGCAGCCAAGAATCGGGAACCGGGGAGCTGTTTTTT. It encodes CASSQESGTGELFF.

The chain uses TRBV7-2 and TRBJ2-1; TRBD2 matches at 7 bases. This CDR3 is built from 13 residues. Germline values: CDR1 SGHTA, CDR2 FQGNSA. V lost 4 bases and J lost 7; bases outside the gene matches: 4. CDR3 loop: CASSWRGGNEQFF. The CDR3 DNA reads TGTGCCAGCAGCTGGCGGGGAGGGAATGAGCAGTTCTTC.

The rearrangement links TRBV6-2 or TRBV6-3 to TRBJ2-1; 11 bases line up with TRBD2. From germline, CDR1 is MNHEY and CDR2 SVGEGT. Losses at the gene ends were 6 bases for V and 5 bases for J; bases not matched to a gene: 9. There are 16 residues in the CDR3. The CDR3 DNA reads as TGTGCCAGCAGCCCCTCACTAGCGGGAGTCAACAATGAGCAGTTCTTC. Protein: CASSPSLAGVNNEQFF.

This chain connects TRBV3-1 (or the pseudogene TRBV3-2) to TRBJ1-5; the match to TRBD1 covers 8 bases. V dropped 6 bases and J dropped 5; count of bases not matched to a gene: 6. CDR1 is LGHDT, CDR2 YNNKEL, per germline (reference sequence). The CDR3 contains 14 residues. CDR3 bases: TGTGCCAGCAGTCCGTCAGGGGGCCATCAGCCCCAGCATTTT. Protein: CASSPSGGHQPQHF.

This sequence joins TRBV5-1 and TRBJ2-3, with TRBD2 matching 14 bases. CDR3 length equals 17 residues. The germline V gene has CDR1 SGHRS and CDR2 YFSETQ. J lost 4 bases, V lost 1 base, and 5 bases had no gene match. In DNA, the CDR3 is TGCGCCAGCAGCTTGACAAAGACTAGCGGGAGGGCAGATACGCAGTATTTT. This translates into CASSLTKTSGRADTQYF.

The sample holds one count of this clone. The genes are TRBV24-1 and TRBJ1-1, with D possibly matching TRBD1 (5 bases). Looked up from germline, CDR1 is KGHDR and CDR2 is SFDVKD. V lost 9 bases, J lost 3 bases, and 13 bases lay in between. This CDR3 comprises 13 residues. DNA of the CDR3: TGTGCCACCGGAGGGGCTAGGGACACTGAAGCTTTCTTT. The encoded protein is CATGGARDTEAFF.

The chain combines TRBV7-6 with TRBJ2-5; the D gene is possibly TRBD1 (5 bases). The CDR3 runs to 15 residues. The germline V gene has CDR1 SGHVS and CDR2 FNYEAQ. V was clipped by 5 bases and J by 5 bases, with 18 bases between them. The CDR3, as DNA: TGTGCCAGCAGCCCAGCGCTTGAGACAGTGGAGACCCAGTACTTC. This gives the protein CASSPALETVETQYF.

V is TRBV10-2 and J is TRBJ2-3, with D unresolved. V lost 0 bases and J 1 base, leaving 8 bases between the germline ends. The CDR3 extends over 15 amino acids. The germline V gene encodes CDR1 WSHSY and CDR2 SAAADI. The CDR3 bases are TGCGCCAGCAGTGAGTCGCCGCGCCGCACAGATACGCAGTATTTT. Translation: CASSESPRRTDTQYF.

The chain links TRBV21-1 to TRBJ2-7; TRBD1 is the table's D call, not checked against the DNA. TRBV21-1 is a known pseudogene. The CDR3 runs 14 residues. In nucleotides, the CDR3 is TGTGCCAGCATTCAGCCAGACAGATCCTACGAGCAGTACGTC. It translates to CASIQPDRSYEQYV.

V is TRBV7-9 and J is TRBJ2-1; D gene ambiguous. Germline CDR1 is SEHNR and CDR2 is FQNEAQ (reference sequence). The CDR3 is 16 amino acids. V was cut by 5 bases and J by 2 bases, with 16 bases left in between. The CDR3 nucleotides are TGTGCCAGCAGCCCGACACGACAACGGACCTACAATGAGCAGTTCTTC. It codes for CASSPTRQRTYNEQFF.

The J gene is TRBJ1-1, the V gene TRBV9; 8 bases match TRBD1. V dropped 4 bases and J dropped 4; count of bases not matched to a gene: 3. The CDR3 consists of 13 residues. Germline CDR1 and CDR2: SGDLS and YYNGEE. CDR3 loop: CASSLTGGTEAFF. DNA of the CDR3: TGTGCCAGCAGCCTCACAGGGGGCACTGAAGCTTTCTTT.